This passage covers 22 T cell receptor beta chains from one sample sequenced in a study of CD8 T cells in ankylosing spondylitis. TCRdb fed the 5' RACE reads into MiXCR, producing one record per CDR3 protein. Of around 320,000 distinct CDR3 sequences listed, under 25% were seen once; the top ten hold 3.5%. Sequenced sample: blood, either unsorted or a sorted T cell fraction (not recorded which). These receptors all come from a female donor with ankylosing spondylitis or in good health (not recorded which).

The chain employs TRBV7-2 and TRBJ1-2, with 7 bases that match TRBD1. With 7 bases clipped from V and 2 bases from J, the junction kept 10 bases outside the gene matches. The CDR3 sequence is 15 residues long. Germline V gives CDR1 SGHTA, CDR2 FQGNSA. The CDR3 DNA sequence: TGTGCCAGCACCTTCCGACAGGGACGAAACTATGGCTACACCTTC. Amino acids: CASTFRQGRNYGYTF.

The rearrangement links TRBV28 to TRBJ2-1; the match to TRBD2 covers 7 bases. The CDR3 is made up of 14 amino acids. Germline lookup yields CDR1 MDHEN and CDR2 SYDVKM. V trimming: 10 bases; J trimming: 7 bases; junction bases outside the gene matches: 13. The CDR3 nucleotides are TGTGCCACCACGGGAGGCCCACTAGGGAATGAGCAGTTCTTC. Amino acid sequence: CATTGGPLGNEQFF.

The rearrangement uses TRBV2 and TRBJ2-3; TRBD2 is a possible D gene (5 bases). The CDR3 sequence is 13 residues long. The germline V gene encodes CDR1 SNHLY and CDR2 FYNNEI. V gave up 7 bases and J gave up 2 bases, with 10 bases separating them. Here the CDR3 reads CASKSGITDTQYF. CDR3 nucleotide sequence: TGTGCCAGCAAAAGCGGAATCACAGATACGCAGTATTTT.

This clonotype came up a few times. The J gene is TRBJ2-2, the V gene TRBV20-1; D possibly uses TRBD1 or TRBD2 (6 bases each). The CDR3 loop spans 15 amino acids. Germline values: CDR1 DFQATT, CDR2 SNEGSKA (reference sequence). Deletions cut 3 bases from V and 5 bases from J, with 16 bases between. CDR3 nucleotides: TGCAGTGCTAGGGGGGCGGGGCGCCGGACCGGGGAGCTGTTTTTT. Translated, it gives CSARGAGRRTGELFF.

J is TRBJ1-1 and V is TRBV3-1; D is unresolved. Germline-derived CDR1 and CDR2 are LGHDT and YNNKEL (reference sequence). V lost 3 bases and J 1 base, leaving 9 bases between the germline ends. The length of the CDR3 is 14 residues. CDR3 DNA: TGTGCCAGCAGCCAGAATTTCAGGAACACTGAAGCTTTCTTT. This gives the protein CASSQNFRNTEAFF.

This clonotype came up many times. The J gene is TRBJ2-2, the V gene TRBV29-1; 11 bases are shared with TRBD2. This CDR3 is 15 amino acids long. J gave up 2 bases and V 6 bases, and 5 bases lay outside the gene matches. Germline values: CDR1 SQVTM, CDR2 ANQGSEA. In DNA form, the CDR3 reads TGCAGCGTCGCCCTAGCGGGAGGAAACACCGGGGAGCTGTTTTTT. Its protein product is CSVALAGGNTGELFF.

Here the CDR3 DNA reads TGCAGTGCTAGAGATTGGGTTAAGGGGTCCGGGACTAGCGGGACCCAAGAGACCCAGTACTTC. It specifies CSARDWVKGSGTSGTQETQYF. The rearrangement joins TRBV20-1 to TRBJ2-5; 13 positions agree with TRBD2. With V trimmed by 0 bases and J by 1 base, 17 bases remained unmatched. This CDR3 is 21 amino acids long. CDR1 is DFQATT and CDR2 is SNEGSKA in the germline V gene (reference sequence).

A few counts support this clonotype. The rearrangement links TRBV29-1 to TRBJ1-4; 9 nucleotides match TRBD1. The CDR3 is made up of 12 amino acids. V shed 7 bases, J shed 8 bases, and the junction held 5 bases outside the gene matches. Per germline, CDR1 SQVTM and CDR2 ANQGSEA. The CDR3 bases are TGCAGCGGAGGACAGGGGCGAGAAAAACTGTTTTTT. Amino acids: CSGGQGREKLFF.

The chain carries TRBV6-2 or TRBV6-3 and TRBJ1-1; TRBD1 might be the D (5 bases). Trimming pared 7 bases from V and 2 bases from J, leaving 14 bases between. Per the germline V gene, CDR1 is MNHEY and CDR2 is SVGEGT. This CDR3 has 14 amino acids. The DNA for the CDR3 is TGTGCCAGCATCGGTGGGACCGGAAACACTGAAGCTTTCTTT. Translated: CASIGGTGNTEAFF.

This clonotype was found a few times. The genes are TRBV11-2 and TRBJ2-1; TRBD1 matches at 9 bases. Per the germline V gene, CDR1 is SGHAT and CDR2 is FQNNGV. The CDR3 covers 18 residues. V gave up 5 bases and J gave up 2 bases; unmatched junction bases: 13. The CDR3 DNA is TGTGCCAGCAGCCCGGGACAGGGTTCCTTTCGTACCTACAATGAGCAGTTCTTC. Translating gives CASSPGQGSFRTYNEQFF.

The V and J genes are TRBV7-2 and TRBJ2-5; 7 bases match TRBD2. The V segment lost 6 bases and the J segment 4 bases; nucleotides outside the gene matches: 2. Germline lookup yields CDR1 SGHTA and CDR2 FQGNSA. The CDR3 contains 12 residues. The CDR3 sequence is CASRGGLETQYF. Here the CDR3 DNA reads TGTGCCAGCAGGGGGGGGTTAGAGACCCAGTACTTC. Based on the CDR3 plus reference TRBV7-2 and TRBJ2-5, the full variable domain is GAGVSQSPSNKVTEKGKDVELRCDPISGHTALYWYRQSLGQGLEFLIYFQGNSAPDKSGLPSDRFSAERTGGSVSTLTIQRTQQEDSAVYLCASRGGLETQYFGPGTRLLVL.

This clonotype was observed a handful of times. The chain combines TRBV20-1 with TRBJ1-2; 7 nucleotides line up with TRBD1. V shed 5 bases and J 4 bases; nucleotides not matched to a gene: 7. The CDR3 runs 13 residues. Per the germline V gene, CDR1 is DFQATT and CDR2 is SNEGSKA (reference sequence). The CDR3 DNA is TGCAGTGCTGGAGGGACAGCCTCCTATGGCTACACCTTC. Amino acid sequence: CSAGGTASYGYTF.

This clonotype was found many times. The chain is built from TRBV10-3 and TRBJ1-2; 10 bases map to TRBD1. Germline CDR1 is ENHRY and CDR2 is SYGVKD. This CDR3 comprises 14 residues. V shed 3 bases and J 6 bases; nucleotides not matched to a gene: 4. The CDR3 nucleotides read TGTGCCATCAGTGATACGACAGGGGGCGATGGCTACACCTTC. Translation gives CAISDTTGGDGYTF.

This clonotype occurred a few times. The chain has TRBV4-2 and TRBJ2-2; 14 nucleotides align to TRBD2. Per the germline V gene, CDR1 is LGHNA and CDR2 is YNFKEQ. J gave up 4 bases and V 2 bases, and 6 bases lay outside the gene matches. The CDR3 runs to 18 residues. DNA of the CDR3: TGTGCCAGCAGCCAACGGACTAGCGGGAGGAGGGTCACCGGGGAGCTGTTTTTT. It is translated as CASSQRTSGRRVTGELFF.

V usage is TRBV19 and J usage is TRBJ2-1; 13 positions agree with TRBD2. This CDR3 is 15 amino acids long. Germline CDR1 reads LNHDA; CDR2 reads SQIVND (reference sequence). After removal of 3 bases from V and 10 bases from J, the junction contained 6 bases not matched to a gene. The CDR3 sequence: CASSIRTSGRGEQFF. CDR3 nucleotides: TGTGCCAGTAGTATTAGGACTAGCGGGAGAGGCGAGCAGTTCTTC.

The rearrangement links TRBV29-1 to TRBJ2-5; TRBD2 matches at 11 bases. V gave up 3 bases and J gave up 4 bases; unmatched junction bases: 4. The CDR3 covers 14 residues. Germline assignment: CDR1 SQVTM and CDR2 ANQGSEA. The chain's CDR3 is CSVETTSGIETQYF. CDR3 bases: TGCAGCGTTGAGACGACTAGCGGGATAGAGACCCAGTACTTC.

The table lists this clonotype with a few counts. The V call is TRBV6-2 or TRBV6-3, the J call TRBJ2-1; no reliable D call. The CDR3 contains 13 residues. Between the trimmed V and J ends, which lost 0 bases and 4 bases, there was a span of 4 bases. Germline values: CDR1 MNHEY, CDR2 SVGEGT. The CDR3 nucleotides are TGTGCCAGCAGTTACTCGGGTTACAATGAGCAGTTCTTC. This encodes CASSYSGYNEQFF.

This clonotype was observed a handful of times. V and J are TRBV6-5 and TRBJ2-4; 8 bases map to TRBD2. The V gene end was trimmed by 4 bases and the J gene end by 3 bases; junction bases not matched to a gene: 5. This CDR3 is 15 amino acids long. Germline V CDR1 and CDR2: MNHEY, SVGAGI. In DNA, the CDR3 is TGTGCCAGCAGTTCCCTGGGGACTAGCAAAAACATTCAGTACTTC. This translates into CASSSLGTSKNIQYF.

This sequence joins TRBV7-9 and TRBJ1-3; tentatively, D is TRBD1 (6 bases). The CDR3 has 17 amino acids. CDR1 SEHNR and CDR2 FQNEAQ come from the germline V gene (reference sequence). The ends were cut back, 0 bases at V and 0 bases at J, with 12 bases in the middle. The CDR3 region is CASSLAVGQFSGNTIYF. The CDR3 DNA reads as TGTGCCAGCAGCTTAGCGGTAGGACAGTTCTCTGGAAACACCATATATTTT. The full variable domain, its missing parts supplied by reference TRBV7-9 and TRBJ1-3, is DTGVSQNPRHKITKRGQNVTFRCDPISEHNRLYWYRQTLGQGPEFLTYFQNEAQLEKSRLLSDRFSAERPKGSFSTLEIQRTEQGDSAMYLCASSLAVGQFSGNTIYFGEGSWLTVV.

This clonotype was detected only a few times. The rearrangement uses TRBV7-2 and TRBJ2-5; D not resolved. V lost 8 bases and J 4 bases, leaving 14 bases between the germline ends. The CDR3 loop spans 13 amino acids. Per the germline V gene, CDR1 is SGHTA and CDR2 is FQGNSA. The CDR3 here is CASQEPLVETQYF. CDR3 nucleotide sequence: TGTGCCAGCCAAGAGCCTTTGGTAGAGACCCAGTACTTC.

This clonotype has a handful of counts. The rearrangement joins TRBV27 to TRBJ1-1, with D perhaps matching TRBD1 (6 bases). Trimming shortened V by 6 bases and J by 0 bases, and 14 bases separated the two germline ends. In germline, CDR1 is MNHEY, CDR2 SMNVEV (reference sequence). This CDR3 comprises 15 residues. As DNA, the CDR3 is TGTGCCAGCAGCAGACTCGGGGGGCTGAACACTGAAGCTTTCTTT. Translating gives CASSRLGGLNTEAFF.

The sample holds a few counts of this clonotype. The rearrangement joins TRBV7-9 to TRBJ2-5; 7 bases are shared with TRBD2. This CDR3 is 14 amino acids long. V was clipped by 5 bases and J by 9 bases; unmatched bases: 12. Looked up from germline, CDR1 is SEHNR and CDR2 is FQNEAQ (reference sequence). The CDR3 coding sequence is TGTGCCAGCAGCATCGGACTAGGTGTCCAACCCCAGTACTTC. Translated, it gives CASSIGLGVQPQYF.